Listed below are T cell receptor beta chains from one sample, sequenced in a study of STAT3 mutations in large granular lymphocyte leukemia. Using immunoSEQ multiplex PCR, the repertoire was profiled, and TCRdb retains in-frame clones only, with some absent. In the table there are about 4,400 clones, 80% to 85% of which are singletons. The sequencing input was peripheral blood mononuclear cells. These receptors were collected from a man in his forties or fifties with T-cell large granular lymphocyte leukemia. Some clones in this sample may be carry-over from other donors' samples. Each CDR3 is given with its conserved first and last residue. The D gene is left open where the match is weak. The listing skips clone size in some rows; elsewhere it reads once, few, many or a size class.

>-|TRBV6-1|TRBJ2-7|few
TGTGCCAGCAGTGGGGGACTTGCCTACGAGCAGTACTTC
CASSGGLAYEQYF
>-|TRBV5-1|TRBJ2-3|-
TGCGCCAGCAGCCCCTTCGGAGGGGTCGGGTCCAGGACAGATACGCAGTATTTT
CASSPFGGVGSRTDTQYF
>-|TRBV6-6|TRBJ1-3|-
TGTGCCAGCAGCCGACGGTCCTCTGGAAACACCATATATTTT
CASSRRSSGNTIYF
>TRBD2|TRBV30|TRBJ2-4|-
TGTGCGGGATCGCCCGTAGCGGGGATTCAGTACTTC
CAGSPVAGIQYF
>TRBD1|TRBV4-1|TRBJ2-1|-
TGCGCCAGCAGCCAAACCGGGACAGGCGGTGAGCAGTTCTTC
CASSQTGTGGEQFF
>-|TRBV9|TRBJ1-2|once
TGTGCCAGCAGTGAATCCCTCGTTGTTGGCTATGGCTACACCTTC
CASSESLVVGYGYTF
>TRBD2|TRBV6-6|TRBJ2-2|-
TGTGCCAGCAGTCGCGCCGGGACTAGCGGGGCCGGGGAGCTGTTTTTT
CASSRAGTSGAGELFF
>TRBD1|TRBV7-2|TRBJ2-5|-
TGTGCCAGCAGCTTAGACCGGGGGACAGGGGTTCAAGAGACCCAGTACTTC
CASSLDRGTGVQETQYF
>TRBD1|TRBV10-3|TRBJ1-1|-
TGTGCCATCAGTGGGGACAGGGATCTGAACACTGAAGCTTTCTTT
CAISGDRDLNTEAFF
>-|TRBV15|TRBJ1-1|-
TGTGCCACCAGCCCCCGGCTGGGGGGGGACACTGAAGCTTTCTTT
CATSPRLGGDTEAFF
>TRBD1|TRBV5-1|TRBJ1-1|-
TGCGCCAGCAGCTTGCAAGGACAGGGGGTAACTGAAGCTTTCTTT
CASSLQGQGVTEAFF
>-|TRBV5-1|TRBJ1-5|once
TGCGCCAGCAGCTTGCTAGGGGCCGGCAATCAGCCCCAGCATTTT
CASSLLGAGNQPQHF
>TRBD1|TRBV9|TRBJ1-1|medium-sized
TGTGCCAGCAGCACGGGACAGGTAACGAACACTGAAGCTTTCTTT
CASSTGQVTNTEAFF
>-|TRBV7-8|TRBJ1-2|large
TGTGCCAGCAGCTTAGGAGGGCTGGGTGGCTACACCTTC
CASSLGGLGGYTF
>-|TRBV27|TRBJ1-1|-
TGTGCCAGCAGTTTAATCCTGAACACTGAAGCTTTCTTT
CASSLILNTEAFF
>-|TRBV18|TRBJ1-2|-
TGTGCCAGCTCACCCGAAGGGGCGTATGGCTACACCTTC
CASSPEGAYGYTF